The 3 T cell receptor beta chains listed next were all sequenced from one sample in a study of patients and donors after allogeneic stem cell transplantation. MiXCR was run by TCRdb on the RT-PCR reads, yielding one entry per CDR3 protein. The sample gives fewer than 75,000 distinct CDR3 sequences, 13% of which show up once; more than 25% is in the top ten. Sequencing was carried out using blood, either unsorted or a sorted T cell fraction (not recorded which). The receptors shown here come from a human donor who was either an allogeneic HSCT recipient or a stem cell or donor lymphocyte infusion donor (not recorded which). It is not recorded whose cells these are; they may come from a transplant donor.

This chain connects TRBV20-1 to TRBJ2-1; D remains ambiguous. CDR1 DFQATT and CDR2 SNEGSKA come from the germline V gene (reference sequence). V was trimmed by 3 bases and J by 0 bases, leaving 6 bases between them. The CDR3 extends over 13 amino acids. The CDR3 bases are TGCAGTGCTAGGAGGAACTCCTACAATGAGCAGTTCTTC. The encoded protein is CSARRNSYNEQFF.

This clonotype was detected a few times. The rearrangement links TRBV20-1 to TRBJ2-2; possible D gene TRBD2, 6 bases. The CDR3 loop spans 15 amino acids. Trimming left V 1 base short and J 0 bases short, with 9 bases between. Germline V lookup: CDR1 DFQATT, CDR2 SNEGSKA (reference sequence). The CDR3 DNA follows: TGCAGTGCTAGAGCGGGGGTGGCGAACACCGGGGAGCTGTTTTTT. This gives the protein CSARAGVANTGELFF.

This chain connects TRBV5-6 to TRBJ1-2; possible D gene TRBD1, 5 bases. Germline V lookup: CDR1 SGHDT, CDR2 YYEEEE. V lost 3 bases to trimming and J lost 4 bases, with 16 bases between them. The length of the CDR3 is 15 residues. The CDR3 spells CASSSGATEAYGYTF. CDR3 bases: TGTGCCAGCAGCTCCGGGGCGACTGAAGCCTATGGCTACACCTTC.